The clone carrying this TCR beta chain was seen ten or more times. Its antigen is not identified. Ahead of thyroid surgery, no patient had received treatment of any kind. The germline gives CDR1 DFQATT, CDR2 SNEGSKA (reference sequence). The trim removed 1 base at V and 2 bases at J, leaving 8 bases unmatched. CDR3 length equals 15 residues. This specimen comes from a study of metastatic and nonmetastatic thyroid tumors. Study details: A comparison of repertoires was made across blood and tumor or nodule tissue from malignant and benign thyroid patients. Study results and caveats: In blood and tumor, TCR beta diversity was reportedly significantly higher in malignant thyroid tumors than in benign nodules.

How the authors handled the data: A papillary thyroid cancer distant-metastasis classifier was built from CDR3 differences across clinicopathological groups. TCRdb redid the clone calls on the PCR reads using MiXCR. These V and J calls are TCRdb output, not the study's own analysis. The sample includes roughly 75,000 clones, under 15% of them seen just once. The TCR comes from a female donor with papillary thyroid cancer or a benign thyroid nodule (not recorded which). Some clones in this sample may be carry-over from other donors' samples. The chain joins TRBV20-1 to TRBJ2-7, with 7 bases fitting TRBD2. The specimen was tumor tissue. In DNA, the CDR3 is TGCAGTGCTAGAGCGGTCCTCCTAGCGGCCTACGAGCAGTACTTC. Translating it yields CSARAVLLAAYEQYF.